The clone carrying this TCR beta chain has a handful of counts. Its antigen is unidentified. Germline assignment: CDR1 SQVTM and CDR2 ANQGSEA. V shed 7 bases and J 5 bases; nucleotides not matched to a gene: 10. This CDR3 spans 15 amino acids. The sample comes from a study of blood T cells in healthy people across ages. Study outcomes and limitations: Naive CD4+ cell counts and diversity both ran higher in long-lived than in aged donors.

A second 7 to 11 cycle PCR used barcoded and J-beta primers. TCRdb re-called the 5' RACE reads through MiXCR, storing one row per CDR3 protein. The sample includes around 1,100,000 distinct CDR3 sequences, 35% to 45% of them seen just once. This receptor was identified in a young man in good health. The sequenced sample consisted of blood. The rearrangement uses TRBV29-1 and TRBJ2-2, with 10 nucleotides matching TRBD1. CDR3 amino acids: CSALRRTGGTGELFF. The DNA for the CDR3 is TGCAGCGCACTACGACGGACAGGGGGAACCGGGGAGCTGTTTTTT.